The entry below describes one T cell receptor (beta chain). Its antigen is currently not known. No clone much larger than this one lies a single base away; base qualities are absent. The sample's time point, from its label and the paper: after neoadjuvant nivolumab, at surgical resection. Patients had been newly diagnosed with stage II-IVA oral cavity squamous cell carcinoma, and no prior systemic or radiation treatment had been given to the patients. The cohort was composed of patients with HPV-negative, locally advanced oral cavity squamous cell carcinoma. No culture maintenance or expansion was done, as the peripheral blood mononuclear cells went straight to analysis. The samples were obtained from a longitudinal correlative study of a single-arm phase II trial testing neoadjuvant nivolumab in oral cavity squamous cell carcinoma. Subject-matched pre- and post-treatment PBMCs and tumors from three responders and three non-responders underwent genomic DNA-based TCRbeta sequencing. Peripheral blood mononuclear cells were collected once before nivolumab treatment and again after treatment, at the time of surgery. Genomic DNA was isolated from PBMCs using the Maxwell RSC DNA from Cells kit.

The sample comes from a study of neoadjuvant anti-PD-1 for oral cavity cancer (dated by TCRdb to the early 2020s). Regarding the research as a whole: Before curative-intent surgical resection, most patients were given three to four biweekly doses of nivolumab at 3 mg/kg. A fourth nivolumab dose was given around day 43 to patients without progression, and definitive surgical resection was performed in those patients on days 50-56. Responders were defined as patients with complete response, partial response or stable disease by RECIST 1.1; non-responders were defined as patients with progression. There were 12 patients in the parent correlative cohort, and the response rate was less than 40%.

For deep sequencing, PBMC libraries mostly used roughly 470 ng of input genomic DNA, with six replicates for each sample. Following the manufacturer's instructions, the team built TCRbeta libraries using the immunoSEQ hsTCRbeta kit. Sequencing of the completed libraries took place using an Illumina NovaSeq 6000 S4 flow cell after they had been pooled to approximately 3 nM. Per the authors' processing: The immunoSEQ Analyzer handled quality control and preprocessing of the raw data. The analysis was limited to productive rearrangements, and each clonotype was defined by a unique CDR3 amino acid sequence. Repertoire clonality was estimated as the Gini-Simpson index, computed with the R package tcR. Gini indices were compared with Student's t test, and associations with tumor size change were assessed by Pearson correlation. In TCRdb, the immuneACCESS table is reduced to in-frame sequences with V and J assigned. These tables do not hold every clone; where another copy was compared, an unresolved V gene accounts for under half, and the others remain unexplained. D and trimming come from the DNA, and the V and J calls and clone size come from that table. The sample yields around 13,000 clones; around 70% were counted once. Jointly, the top ten make up 2% to 3% of the sample.

Study-level results and caveats: After neoadjuvant nivolumab, T cell clonality (Gini index) in PBMCs was significantly higher in non-responders than in responders. Only a few patients per response group were included in the TCR analyses, and larger cohorts for validation were called for by the authors. Higher pretreatment blood TCRbeta clonality and lower post-treatment tumor TCRbeta clonality were correlated with higher pretreatment blood Treg/Th17 ratios.

The clonotype originates from a person aged 35 to 85 with oral cavity squamous cell carcinoma. The starting material was PBMCs, obtained after nivolumab (anti-PD-1) treatment.

The nucleotide sequence is TGTGCCAGTAGCACCACAGGGTTTTCGACCGGGGAGCTGTTTTTT. Translation gives CASSTTGFSTGELFF. Rearrangement joined TRBV19 to TRBJ2-2; the best D guess is TRBD1, with 6 bases matching. The germline V gene (reference sequence) supplies CDR1 LNHDA and CDR2 SQIVND. Cut back by 6 bases and 5 bases, the V and J ends lie 16 bases apart. The CDR3 holds 15 amino acids from the cysteine to the phenylalanine. Solely the CDR3 DNA is kept, with 45 bases framed from the first base.